What follows is one TCR beta chain and its context. Other DNA sequences within the sample encode an identical CDR3. Trimming removed 1 base from V and 5 bases from J, with 4 bases in between. CDR3 length: 12 residues. The V gene's germline CDR1 is LGHNA and CDR2 YSLEER. This entry comes from a study of CD8+ T cells in alopecia areata. Extracted RNA was reverse transcribed into cDNA, the sequencing template. The repertoire was sequenced with immunoSEQ multiplex PCR; TCRdb's copy has only in-frame clones and lacks some. This sample has 150,000 to 200,000 clones, with roughly 59% found just once. The sample was CD4+ T cells sorted from blood, taken at week 0. The chain couples TRBV4-3 to TRBJ2-3; D not certain. The receptor was derived from a human donor with alopecia areata. In nucleotides, the CDR3 is TGCGCCAGCAGCCAAGGCCGAGATACGCAGTATTTT. Residues: CASSQGRDTQYF.